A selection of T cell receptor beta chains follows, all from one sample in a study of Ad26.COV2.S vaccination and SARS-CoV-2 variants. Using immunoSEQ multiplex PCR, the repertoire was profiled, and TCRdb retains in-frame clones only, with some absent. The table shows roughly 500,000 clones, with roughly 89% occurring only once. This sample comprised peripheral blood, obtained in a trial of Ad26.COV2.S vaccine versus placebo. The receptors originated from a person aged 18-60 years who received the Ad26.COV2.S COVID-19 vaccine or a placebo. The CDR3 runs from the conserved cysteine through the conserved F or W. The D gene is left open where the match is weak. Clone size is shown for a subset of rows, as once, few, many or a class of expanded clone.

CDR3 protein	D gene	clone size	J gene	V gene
CASSSSLNTEAFF	-	few	TRBJ1-1	TRBV6-2/TRBV6-3
CASSLNPGASYEQFF	-	-	TRBJ2-1	TRBV11-3
CASSPQGEGAAFF	-	-	TRBJ1-1	TRBV7-3
CASSTYRRGRGYEQYF	TRBD1	-	TRBJ2-7	TRBV13
CASSGGDRGYQPQHF	TRBD1	-	TRBJ1-5	TRBV5-8
CASSRGQPYEQYF	TRBD1	-	TRBJ2-7	TRBV28
CASRPTGGPNTGELFF	TRBD1	-	TRBJ2-2	TRBV7-9
CASSRYQGFGDTQYF	-	few	TRBJ2-3	TRBV3-1/TRBV3-2
CASSQVVPNTEAFF	-	-	TRBJ1-1	TRBV3-1/TRBV3-2
CASSLGQIPSEQYF	-	once	TRBJ2-7	TRBV5-1
CASSHRVRGSGYNEQFF	-	-	TRBJ2-1	TRBV4-1
CASVLLGMNTEAFF	-	-	TRBJ1-1	TRBV12-5
CASSFIQTYNEQFF	-	-	TRBJ2-1	TRBV28
CASRPGQIPYEQYF	TRBD1	-	TRBJ2-7	TRBV6-5
CATSRDKAGQGAGFQPQHF	TRBD1	-	TRBJ1-5	TRBV15
CASSEFLRAGGETQYF	-	-	TRBJ2-5	TRBV7-2
CASSPRGTGGIAEAFF	TRBD1	once	TRBJ1-1	TRBV18
CASSLPSSGNTIYF	-	-	TRBJ1-3	TRBV7-9
CASSDPRTGLANEKLFF	-	-	TRBJ1-4	TRBV2
CASSQAPTGSGNTIYF	-	-	TRBJ1-3	TRBV4-1
CASSRTGAVSNQPQHF	-	-	TRBJ1-5	TRBV7-2
CASSSLGLAGNNEQFF	TRBD2	-	TRBJ2-1	TRBV7-6
CASSQEGGAGGELFF	TRBD1	-	TRBJ2-2	TRBV3-1/TRBV3-2
CASHLFGAYTEAFF	-	-	TRBJ1-1	TRBV28
CASSGQGADSGANVLTF	TRBD1	-	TRBJ2-6	TRBV27
CASSFSQQAGANIQYF	-	-	TRBJ2-4	TRBV7-2
CATSRSINNEQFF	-	-	TRBJ2-1	TRBV15
CAWSVLGGNQPQHF	-	-	TRBJ1-5	TRBV30
CASMTASNTGELFF	-	once	TRBJ2-2	TRBV2
CASSFARASYEQYF	-	few	TRBJ2-7	TRBV7-2
CASSLAAGAAYGYTF	-	-	TRBJ1-2	TRBV7-2
CSGNYHGDTEAFF	-	-	TRBJ1-1	TRBV29-1
CASSAATRGTDTQYF	-	-	TRBJ2-3	TRBV11-1
CASSFGLLVPEAFF	-	-	TRBJ1-1	TRBV5-1
CSASSGKDEKLFF	-	once	TRBJ1-4	TRBV20-1
CASSIRRGSYGYTF	-	-	TRBJ1-2	TRBV19
CASSLERDRVNEKLFF	TRBD1	-	TRBJ1-4	TRBV5-6
CASSRGATYNEQFF	-	-	TRBJ2-1	TRBV7-2
CASSPDGETQYF	-	-	TRBJ2-5	TRBV18
CASRGQGWGNEQFF	-	-	TRBJ2-1	TRBV5-1
CASSTERNSPLHF	-	-	TRBJ1-6	TRBV19
CASSLDENQPQHF	-	-	TRBJ1-5	TRBV28
CASSIGGAGNTEAFF	-	-	TRBJ1-1	TRBV19
CASSQEVAGGPGELFF	TRBD2	-	TRBJ2-2	TRBV4-1
CASSPNSLGLEQFF	-	-	TRBJ2-1	TRBV7-3